The clone carrying this TCR beta chain has ten or more counts. This record belongs to a study of T cells in Graves' hyperthyroidism and ophthalmopathy. CDR1 is MDHEN, CDR2 SYDVKM, per germline. After removal of 4 bases from V and 2 bases from J, the junction contained 10 bases not matched to a gene. This CDR3 is 17 amino acids long. There were TCR beta CDR3 regions amplified from RNA transcripts. The HTBI primer set drove a first-round RT-PCR of the TCR CDR3. TCRdb fed the multiplex PCR reads into MiXCR, producing one record per CDR3 protein. There are around 690,000 distinct CDR3 sequences in the sample; 17% occur only once, and roughly a sixth lies in the top ten.

This receptor was obtained from a man between 45 and 60 years old with Graves' hyperthyroidism. The rearrangement links TRBV28 to TRBJ2-7; 11 nucleotides agree with TRBD2. The sample was blood. The CDR3 protein is CASSSPGGSGRAYEQYF. The DNA of the CDR3 is TGTGCCAGCAGTTCTCCAGGTGGTAGCGGGAGGGCCTACGAGCAGTACTTC.